A selection of T cell receptor beta chains follows, all from one sample in a study of Tregs in tolerant kidney transplant recipients. Measured with immunoSEQ multiplex PCR; TCRdb has only the in-frame clones, and not every one. The table has more than 60,000 clones, roughly nine tenths seen once. Sample: CD4+ T cells from blood, taken before the transplant. Every receptor here comes from a human donor who received a combined kidney and bone marrow transplant. CDR3s include the opening cysteine and the closing phenylalanine or tryptophan. The order of the fields is V gene, clone size, D gene, J gene, CDR3 protein, CDR3 DNA. A D gene is named only where the DNA matches it firmly. The size field is filled for only some rows; it gives once, few, many or a size class.

TRBV19	.	TRBD1	TRBJ1-1	CASRAGTGGTEAFF	TGTGCCAGTAGAGCCGGGACAGGGGGCACTGAAGCTTTCTTT
TRBV2	.	.	TRBJ2-7	CASRLSGSTAEQYF	TGTGCCAGCCGCCTGAGTGGGAGTACGGCCGAGCAGTACTTC
TRBV27	.	TRBD1	TRBJ1-2	CASSLLAIQGHSTISGYGYTF	TGTGCCAGCAGTTTATTAGCGATACAGGGGCACTCGACTATTTCGGGGTATGGCTACACCTTC
TRBV2	.	.	TRBJ2-1	CASTQGYGYNEQFF	TGTGCCAGCACTCAGGGTTATGGATACAATGAGCAGTTCTTC
TRBV28	.	TRBD1	TRBJ2-7	CASSTQTGVTYEQYF	TGTGCCAGCAGTACCCAGACAGGGGTAACCTACGAGCAGTACTTC
TRBV30	.	.	TRBJ1-4	CAWSATGGNEKLFF	TGTGCCTGGAGTGCGACAGGCGGTAATGAAAAACTGTTTTTT
TRBV23-1	.	TRBD1	TRBJ1-5	CASSHPRTGGDMSNQPQHF	TGCGCCAGCAGTCATCCAAGGACAGGGGGGGATATGAGCAATCAGCCCCAGCATTTT
TRBV7-2	once	TRBD1	TRBJ2-7	CASSSQGTVSYEQYF	TGTGCCAGCAGCTCGCAGGGGACAGTCTCCTACGAGCAGTACTTC
TRBV7-9	.	TRBD2	TRBJ2-1	CASSPTGLASNEQFF	TGTGCCAGCAGCCCTACCGGACTAGCAAGCAATGAGCAGTTCTTC
TRBV5-4	.	.	TRBJ1-2	CASSLWPPGYGYTF	TGTGCCAGCAGCTTGTGGCCCCCTGGCTATGGCTACACCTTC
TRBV6-1	.	.	TRBJ1-5	CASSRTVINQPQHF	TGTGCCAGCAGTCGGACAGTGATCAATCAGCCCCAGCATTTT
TRBV11-2	.	TRBD1	TRBJ2-7	CASSLRPGQGYEQYF	TGTGCCAGCAGCTTGAGACCGGGACAGGGTTACGAGCAGTACTTC
TRBV19	.	.	TRBJ1-2	CASSIPAGYGYTF	TGTGCCAGTAGTATCCCCGCAGGCTATGGCTACACCTTC
TRBV7-8	.	.	TRBJ2-2	CASIPGGNTGELFF	TGTGCCAGCATCCCAGGAGGGAACACCGGGGAGCTGTTTTTT
TRBV19	.	.	TRBJ2-2	CASSIVVTSWELFF	TGTGCCAGTAGTATCGTGGTGACTTCCTGGGAGCTGTTTTTT
TRBV7-2	.	TRBD2	TRBJ2-5	CASSLSGGSGETQYF	TGTGCCAGCAGCTTATCCGGCGGGAGTGGCGAGACCCAGTACTTC
TRBV15	.	.	TRBJ2-1	CATSRDRSGGFHEQFF	TGTGCCACCAGCAGAGATCGGAGCGGAGGCTTCCATGAGCAGTTCTTC
TRBV18	.	TRBD2	TRBJ2-7	CASSPLGTSGPYEQYF	TGTGCCAGCTCACCACTGGGGACTAGCGGGCCCTACGAGCAGTACTTC
TRBV29-1	.	TRBD1	TRBJ1-2	CSVAGTGGHYGYTF	TGCAGCGTTGCCGGGACAGGGGGACACTATGGCTACACCTTC
TRBV5-5	few	.	TRBJ2-7	CASSLEQGVREQYF	TGTGCCAGCAGCTTGGAACAGGGTGTGAGGGAGCAGTACTTC
TRBV4-1	.	.	TRBJ1-2	CASSQGSGELGGYTF	TGCGCCAGCAGCCAAGGTTCAGGGGAGCTCGGTGGCTACACCTTC
TRBV5-6	.	.	TRBJ2-5	CASSLVRGQETQYF	TGTGCCAGCAGCTTGGTGAGAGGCCAAGAGACCCAGTACTTC
TRBV6-5	.	.	TRBJ2-7	CASRTNQGYYEQYF	TGTGCCAGCAGAACAAATCAGGGATACTACGAGCAGTACTTC
TRBV30	.	TRBD1	TRBJ1-5	CAWSPTGIQPQHF	TGTGCCTGGAGTCCGACAGGGATTCAGCCCCAGCATTTT
TRBV28	.	.	TRBJ2-6	CASSLTGNSGANVLTF	TGTGCCAGCAGTTTGACAGGCAACTCTGGGGCCAACGTCCTGACTTTC
TRBV7-2	few	.	TRBJ2-1	CASSLDFAGYNEQFF	TGTGCCAGCAGCTTAGACTTTGCGGGTTACAATGAGCAGTTCTTC
TRBV7-9	.	TRBD2	TRBJ2-3	CASSRGLARNTDTQYF	TGTGCCAGCAGCCGAGGACTAGCGCGGAACACAGATACGCAGTATTTT
TRBV9	few	TRBD2	TRBJ2-1	CASSTSGLGNEQFF	TGTGCCAGCAGCACCTCGGGACTAGGAAATGAGCAGTTCTTC
TRBV9	.	.	TRBJ2-7	CASSAGTGTYEQYF	TGTGCCAGCAGCGCCGGCACAGGGACCTACGAGCAGTACTTC
TRBV19	.	TRBD1	TRBJ2-2	CASRPRQGLSPGELFF	TGTGCCAGTAGACCCCGACAGGGTCTTTCTCCCGGGGAGCTGTTTTTT
TRBV10-1	.	TRBD1	TRBJ2-5	CASRLAGGLYQETQYF	TGCGCCAGCCGCTTGGCAGGGGGATTGTACCAAGAGACCCAGTACTTC
TRBV7-2	.	TRBD1	TRBJ1-5	CASSFYGTGKGNQPQHF	TGTGCCAGCAGCTTTTACGGGACAGGGAAGGGCAATCAGCCCCAGCATTTT
TRBV28	.	TRBD2	TRBJ2-5	CASRPRPGGGETQYF	TGTGCCAGCAGGCCCCGCCCGGGAGGAGGGGAGACCCAGTACTTC
TRBV2	.	.	TRBJ2-1	CASSTTRNNDGQFF	TGTGCCAGCAGTACGACGCGGAACAATGATGGGCAGTTCTTC
TRBV18	.	TRBD1	TRBJ2-3	CASSPGTGSRDTQYF	TGTGCCAGCTCACCGGGGACAGGATCGCGAGATACGCAGTATTTT
TRBV29-1	few	.	TRBJ1-5	CSVALGEGTNQPQHF	TGCAGCGTTGCCCTAGGAGAGGGAACGAATCAGCCCCAGCATTTT
TRBV6-6	.	.	TRBJ1-5	CASSYGRGKSQPQHF	TGTGCCAGCAGTTACGGACGGGGAAAGAGTCAGCCCCAGCATTTT
TRBV2	.	TRBD2	TRBJ2-3	CASRPSGTADTQYF	TGTGCCAGCAGGCCTAGCGGGACCGCGGATACGCAGTATTTT
TRBV19	.	TRBD2	TRBJ2-7	CASSLRTSGSYEQYF	TGTGCCAGTAGTCTTAGGACTAGCGGGAGTTACGAGCAGTACTTC
TRBV9	.	TRBD1	TRBJ1-3	CASSAGTDSGNTIYF	TGTGCCAGCAGTGCCGGGACAGACTCTGGAAACACCATATATTTT
TRBV25-1	.	TRBD1	TRBJ2-7	CASSSLSGQGIGEQYF	TGTGCCAGCAGTAGCCTCTCGGGACAGGGGATAGGCGAGCAGTACTTC
TRBV18	.	TRBD1	TRBJ2-3	CASSSGGADTQYF	TGTGCCAGCTCATCAGGGGGCGCAGATACGCAGTATTTT
TRBV30	.	TRBD1	TRBJ2-1	CAWSPTGRNYNEQFF	TGTGCCTGGAGCCCGACAGGGCGAAACTACAATGAGCAGTTCTTC
TRBV7-2	.	TRBD2	TRBJ2-7	CASSLVGGTSGSYEQYF	TGTGCCAGCAGCTTAGTTGGGGGGACTAGCGGGTCTTACGAGCAGTACTTC
TRBV25-1	.	.	TRBJ2-2	CASSGRTANTGELFF	TGTGCCAGCAGTGGCAGGACAGCGAACACCGGGGAGCTGTTTTTT
TRBV10-2	.	.	TRBJ2-3	CASSGSSVGKDTQYF	TGCGCCAGCAGTGGGAGTAGCGTAGGGAAGGATACGCAGTATTTT
TRBV28	.	TRBD2	TRBJ2-1	CASIGGVSGTAGGEQFF	TGTGCCAGCATTGGGGGGGTTAGCGGGACCGCTGGGGGTGAGCAGTTCTTC
TRBV11-3	.	.	TRBJ2-3	CASSLAGRRTDTQYF	TGTGCCAGCAGCTTAGCGGGAAGGAGAACAGATACGCAGTATTTT
TRBV21-1	.	.	TRBJ1-5	CASSKPLVGQGSQPQHF	.
TRBV7-3	.	TRBD1	TRBJ2-5	CASSLGTGGQRQETQYF	TGTGCCAGCAGCTTAGGGACAGGGGGTCAGAGGCAAGAGACCCAGTACTTC
TRBV28	.	.	TRBJ1-2	CASRLQGLGGYTF	TGTGCCAGCAGACTTCAGGGGCTTGGGGGCTACACCTTC
TRBV27	.	TRBD2	TRBJ2-1	CASSLYTASGRSNEQFF	TGTGCCAGCAGTTTATATACGGCTAGCGGGCGCTCCAATGAGCAGTTCTTC
TRBV28	.	TRBD2	TRBJ2-2	CASSPTLGVAGGENTGELFF	TGTGCCAGCAGTCCCACCCTCGGGGTAGCGGGAGGGGAGAACACCGGGGAGCTGTTTTTT
TRBV5-1	.	.	TRBJ1-1	CASTSSGGGTEAFF	TGCGCCAGCACATCCTCGGGGGGGGGAACTGAAGCTTTCTTT
TRBV7-2	.	TRBD2	TRBJ2-7	CASSPAGVDYEQYF	TGTGCCAGCAGCCCAGCGGGAGTTGACTACGAGCAGTACTTC